These 23 T cell receptor beta chains were sequenced from one sample in a study of T cells in Graves' hyperthyroidism and ophthalmopathy. TCR beta CDR3 regions were amplified from RNA transcripts. HTBI primers were the set used in a first-round RT-PCR of the TCR CDR3. TCRdb reprocessed the multiplex PCR reads via MiXCR and lists one record per CDR3 protein. The data hold hundreds of thousands of distinct CDR3 sequences, with over 12% observed a single time. Material for sequencing was blood. All receptors derive from a man aged 18 to 29 with Graves' ophthalmopathy.

This clonotype was recorded at least ten times. The chain uses TRBV5-8 and TRBJ1-6; the D is unclear. This CDR3 is 13 amino acids long. Germline values: CDR1 SGHTS, CDR2 YDEGEE. V lost 1 base, J lost 10 bases, and 9 bases lay in between. CDR3 bases: TGTGCCAGCAGCTTGAGTTTTAACTCACCCCTCCACTTT. The encoded protein is CASSLSFNSPLHF.

In this sample, this clonotype turned up many times. The chain uses TRBV6-1 and TRBJ2-4; 8 bases fit TRBD1. With V trimmed by 5 bases and J by 1 base, 16 bases remained unmatched. The CDR3 consists of 19 residues. Germline assignment: CDR1 MNHNS and CDR2 SASEGT. The CDR3 spells CASSPGQADNDLAKNIQYF. CDR3 in DNA: TGTGCCAGCAGTCCGGGACAGGCCGATAATGATTTGGCCAAAAACATTCAGTACTTC.

This clonotype has ten or more counts. The gene calls are TRBV24-1 and TRBJ1-2, with D hard to call. Trimming cost V 4 bases and J 2 bases, with 7 bases left between them. This CDR3 is 13 amino acids long. Germline CDR1 reads KGHDR; CDR2 reads SFDVKD. The CDR3 protein is CATSELGNYGYTF. The CDR3 region has the DNA TGTGCCACCAGTGAGTTGGGCAACTATGGCTACACCTTC.

A word on this clonotype: This sequence may be a read error, since a much larger clone differs from it by one base. The chain has TRBV18 and TRBJ1-2; 9 bases align to TRBD1. Germline loops: CDR1 KGHSH, CDR2 LQKENI. V shed 3 bases and J 9 bases; nucleotides not matched to a gene: 8. This CDR3 contains 14 residues. The CDR3 nucleotides read TGTGCCAGCTCACCCGGGACAGGGCGGCCGCGCTACACCTTC. Its translation: CASSPGTGRPRYTF.

The V call is TRBV18, the J call TRBJ1-5; D is unclear. The CDR3 is made up of 14 amino acids. The V end was cut by 2 bases, the J end by 2 bases, with 7 bases between. Germline V CDR1 and CDR2: KGHSH, LQKENI. In DNA, the CDR3 is TGTGCCAGCTCACCAAGGCTTGGCAATCAGCCCCAGCATTTT. This gives the protein CASSPRLGNQPQHF.

This clonotype has ten or more counts. The V call is TRBV2, the J call TRBJ1-5, with 7 bases aligning to TRBD1. J was trimmed by 7 bases and V by 6 bases; bases with no gene match: 12. Germline lookup yields CDR1 SNHLY and CDR2 FYNNEI. The CDR3 contains 15 residues. As DNA, the CDR3 is TGTGCCAGCAGCGGAATGACAGGGCCAGGACAGCCCCAGCATTTT. This gives the protein CASSGMTGPGQPQHF.

The chain links TRBV19 to TRBJ2-1, with 7 bases that match TRBD2. Per the germline V gene, CDR1 is LNHDA and CDR2 is SQIVND (reference sequence). The CDR3 extends over 15 amino acids. The V and J ends lost 5 bases and 6 bases, in that order; junction bases with no gene match: 10. The CDR3 DNA is TGTGCCAGTAGTGCTATTGTCTCGGGGGGCAATGAGCAGTTCTTC. Translation: CASSAIVSGGNEQFF.

This clonotype was counted many times. The chain uses TRBV18 and TRBJ1-1; unclear D gene. Trimming took off 0 bases at V and 4 bases at J, with 9 bases between the two ends. This CDR3 region has 14 residues. CDR1 is KGHSH, CDR2 LQKENI, per germline. DNA for the CDR3: TGTGCCAGCTCACCACCTTCCACTGCCACTGAAGCTTTCTTT. Amino acids: CASSPPSTATEAFF.

CDR3 nucleotide sequence: TGTGCCAGTAGCCTTGGGACAGGGGGCGCCGACACTGAAGCTTTCTTT. This translates into CASSLGTGGADTEAFF. The chain has TRBV19 and TRBJ1-1, with 12 bases that match TRBD1. This CDR3 spans 16 amino acids. Germline CDR1 reads LNHDA; CDR2 reads SQIVND (reference sequence). V gave up 6 bases and J gave up 3 bases; unmatched junction bases: 8.

The rearrangement joins TRBV19 to TRBJ2-7, with TRBD2 matching 13 bases. Germline-derived CDR1 and CDR2 are LNHDA and SQIVND (reference sequence). The CDR3 is made up of 14 amino acids. The trim removed 4 bases at V and 8 bases at J, leaving 5 bases unmatched. CDR3 loop: CASSRLAGGSKQYF. DNA of the CDR3: TGTGCCAGTAGTAGACTAGCGGGGGGTTCCAAGCAGTACTTC.

This clonotype has just a few counts. CDR3 residues: CASSVGQPGGSPLHF. The CDR3 nucleotides read TGTGCCAGCAGCGTCGGGCAGCCAGGGGGTTCACCCCTCCACTTT. The V gene is TRBV9, the J gene TRBJ1-6, with 7 bases aligning to TRBD1. The CDR3 totals 15 residues. The V gene's germline CDR1 is SGDLS and CDR2 YYNGEE. V was pared by 2 bases and J by 9 bases, with 8 bases of the junction left unmatched.

In its sample, this clonotype was seen many times. The CDR3 is CASSQDRLAGVYEQYF. The CDR3 DNA reads TGTGCCAGCAGCCAAGATCGGCTAGCGGGGGTGTACGAGCAGTACTTC. The chain carries TRBV3-1 and TRBJ2-7; 10 positions match TRBD2. The CDR3 consists of 16 residues. CDR1 is LGHDT, CDR2 YNNKEL, per germline (reference sequence). The V segment lost 0 bases and the J segment 4 bases; nucleotides outside the gene matches: 6.

This sequence joins TRBV4-1 and TRBJ1-1; D not certain. Germline CDR1 MGHRA, CDR2 YSYEKL. The V end lost 1 base, the J end lost 1 base, and 10 bases lay between the germline ends. The CDR3 extends over 15 amino acids. The chain's CDR3 is CASSQAGRANTEAFF. The CDR3, as DNA: TGCGCCAGCAGCCAAGCCGGCAGAGCGAACACTGAAGCTTTCTTT.

This clonotype has ten or more counts. The CDR3 DNA is TGTGCCAGCAGTGAACAGGGGGACTACTTTGGCTACAATGAGCAGTTCTTC. As protein: CASSEQGDYFGYNEQFF. The chain uses TRBV2 and TRBJ2-1; the D call may be TRBD1 or TRBD2 (7 bases each). Trimming left V 2 bases short and J 3 bases short, with 17 bases between. This CDR3 has 17 amino acids. Germline V CDR1 and CDR2: SNHLY, FYNNEI.

Details on this clonotype: A much larger clonotype is one base distant, so this may be a read error. Here the CDR3 omits its conserved ending phenylalanine or tryptophan, so a read error is the likely source. The V and J genes are TRBV5-1 and TRBJ1-1; weak D call: TRBD1 (5 bases). The germline gives CDR1 SGHRS, CDR2 YFSETQ. This CDR3 is 14 amino acids long. Trimming cost V 5 bases and J 4 bases, with 15 bases left between them. The CDR3 sequence: CASRPGTSSTEAFL. The CDR3 region has the DNA TGCGCCAGCAGACCCGGGACCTCGAGCACTGAAGCTTTCCTT.

The rearrangement uses TRBV7-9 and TRBJ1-4; 7 bases match TRBD1. V shed 3 bases, J shed 0 bases, and the junction held 10 bases outside the gene matches. The CDR3 covers 18 residues. Germline CDR1 reads SEHNR; CDR2 reads FQNEAQ (reference sequence). CDR3 nucleotides: TGTGCCAGCAGCTTGCCAAGGACAGGCCCTGCAACTAATGAAAAACTGTTTTTT. This sequence encodes CASSLPRTGPATNEKLFF.

In its sample, this clonotype was seen many times. The chain employs TRBV6-1 and TRBJ2-4; maybe TRBD2 (7 bases). The V end was cut by 5 bases, the J end by 7 bases, with 18 bases between. This CDR3 contains 15 residues. CDR1 is MNHNS, CDR2 SASEGT, per germline. The CDR3 sequence is CASSSHGGRVNIQYF. As DNA, the CDR3 is TGTGCCAGCAGTTCCCACGGGGGGCGGGTGAACATTCAGTACTTC.

The chain couples TRBV27 to TRBJ2-7; D remains ambiguous. There are 16 residues in the CDR3. Trimming removed 5 bases from V and 4 bases from J, with 21 bases in between. The germline V gene encodes CDR1 MNHEY and CDR2 SMNVEV (reference sequence). The CDR3 spells CASSPNEGRARYEQYF. CDR3 sequence (DNA): TGTGCCAGCAGTCCGAATGAAGGCCGGGCTCGGTACGAGCAGTACTTC.

This clonotype appeared many times. This sequence joins TRBV5-1 and TRBJ1-2; D unclear. The CDR3 has 14 amino acids. Trimming removed 6 bases at V and 0 bases at J, with 12 bases between. From germline, CDR1 is SGHRS and CDR2 YFSETQ. CDR3 sequence: CASTDGAPNYGYTF. The CDR3 nucleotides are TGCGCCAGCACCGACGGAGCACCTAACTATGGCTACACCTTC.

This clonotype was seen at least ten times. This chain joins TRBV30 and TRBJ2-7, with 7 bases lining up with TRBD1. J lost 4 bases, V lost 0 bases, and 6 bases had no gene match. Germline CDR1 is GTSNPN and CDR2 is SVGIG (reference sequence). The CDR3 spans 14 residues. Written as DNA, the CDR3 is TGTGCCTGGAGTGTAGCACAGGGGTTGTACGAGCAGTACTTC. Translation gives CAWSVAQGLYEQYF.

This clonotype was recorded many times. CDR3 nucleotide sequence: TGTGCTAGTGGTTTGTTACGCACAGATACGCAGTATTTT. Its protein is CASGLLRTDTQYF. The chain is built from TRBV12-5 and TRBJ2-3; D is unclear. The length of the CDR3 is 13 residues. Germline V CDR1 and CDR2: LGHNT, FRNRAP. V lost 2 bases and J 1 base, leaving 4 bases between the germline ends.

This clonotype appeared a few times. This chain links TRBV4-1 with TRBJ2-5; D is unresolved. This CDR3 contains 14 residues. V shed 1 base and J shed 0 bases, with 6 bases lying between them. Germline V gene sequence: CDR1 MGHRA, CDR2 YSYEKL. The CDR3 reads CASSQGLNQETQYF. CDR3 bases: TGCGCCAGCAGCCAAGGACTGAACCAAGAGACCCAGTACTTC.

This clonotype was seen more than once but under ten times. The gene calls are TRBV20-1 and TRBJ2-2; perhaps D is TRBD1 or TRBD2 (5 bases each). Germline-derived CDR1 and CDR2 are DFQATT and SNEGSKA (reference sequence). Trimming stripped 1 base from V and 2 bases from J, with 14 bases between. The CDR3 is 16 amino acids. The CDR3 sequence is CSARALGRSNTGELFF. CDR3 DNA: TGCAGTGCTAGAGCCTTGGGACGAAGTAACACCGGGGAGCTGTTTTTT.